This T cell receptor (beta chain) appears in the sequencing data of a study of blood T cell repertoires in COVID-19. Study summary: COVID-19 samples, acute and convalescent, were from the United States, Italy and Spain. T cells, B-cell-depleted T cells, or PBMCs provided the cDNA or gDNA that served as material.

Per the original data handling: Amplification of reference gene primers was used by the study to estimate nucleated cell counts. Sequencing was performed with immunoSEQ multiplex PCR; in TCRdb, only in-frame clones are kept and a portion is missing. That table supplies the V and J calls and clone size; D and trimming were determined from the DNA. The sample holds over 50,000 clones; over 75% are singletons and the top ten take 10% to 13%. Germline V gene sequence: CDR1 LNHNV, CDR2 YYDKDF (reference sequence). This CDR3 spans 12 amino acids. V was clipped by 5 bases and J by 2 bases; unmatched bases: 0.

The source of this sequence is a human donor in a cohort sampled during active COVID-19. Source material: peripheral blood. This chain links TRBV15 with TRBJ2-7, with TRBD2 identical over 7 bases. The CDR3 bases are TGTGCCACCAGCGGGGGGGCCTACGAGCAGTACTTC. As protein: CATSGGAYEQYF.